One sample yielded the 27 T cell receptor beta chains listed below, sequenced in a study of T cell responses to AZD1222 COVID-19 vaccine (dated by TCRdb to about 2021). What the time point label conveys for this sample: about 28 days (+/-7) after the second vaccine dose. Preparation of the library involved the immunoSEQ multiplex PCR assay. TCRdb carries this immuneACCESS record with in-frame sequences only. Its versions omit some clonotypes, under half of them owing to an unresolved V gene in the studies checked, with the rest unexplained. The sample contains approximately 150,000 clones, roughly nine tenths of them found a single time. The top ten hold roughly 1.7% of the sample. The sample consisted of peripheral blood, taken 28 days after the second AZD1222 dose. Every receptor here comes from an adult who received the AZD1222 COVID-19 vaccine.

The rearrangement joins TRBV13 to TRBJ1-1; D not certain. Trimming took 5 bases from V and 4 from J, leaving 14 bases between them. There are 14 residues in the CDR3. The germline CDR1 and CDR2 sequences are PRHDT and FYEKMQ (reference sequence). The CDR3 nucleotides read TGTGCCAGCAGCCCCCGAGACCAGACCACTGAAGCTTTCTTT. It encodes CASSPRDQTTEAFF.

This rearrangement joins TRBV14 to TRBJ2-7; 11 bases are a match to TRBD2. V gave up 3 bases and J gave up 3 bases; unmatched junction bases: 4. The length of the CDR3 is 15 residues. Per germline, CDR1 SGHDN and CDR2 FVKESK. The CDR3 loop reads CASSHFLAGGYEQYF. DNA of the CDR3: TGTGCCAGCAGCCATTTCCTAGCGGGAGGCTACGAGCAGTACTTC.

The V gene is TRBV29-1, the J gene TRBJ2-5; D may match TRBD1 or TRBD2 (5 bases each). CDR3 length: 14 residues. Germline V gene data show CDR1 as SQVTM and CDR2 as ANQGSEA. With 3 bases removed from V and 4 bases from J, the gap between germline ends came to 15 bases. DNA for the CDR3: TGCAGCGTTGACAAGCGGAACAGGCCAGAGACCCAGTACTTC. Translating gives CSVDKRNRPETQYF.

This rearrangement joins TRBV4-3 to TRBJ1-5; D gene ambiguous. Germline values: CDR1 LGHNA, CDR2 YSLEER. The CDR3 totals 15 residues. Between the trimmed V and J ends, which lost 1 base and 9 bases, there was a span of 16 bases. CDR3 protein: CASSQVVEYSGPQHF. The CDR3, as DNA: TGCGCCAGCAGCCAAGTAGTCGAGTATTCGGGGCCCCAGCATTTT.

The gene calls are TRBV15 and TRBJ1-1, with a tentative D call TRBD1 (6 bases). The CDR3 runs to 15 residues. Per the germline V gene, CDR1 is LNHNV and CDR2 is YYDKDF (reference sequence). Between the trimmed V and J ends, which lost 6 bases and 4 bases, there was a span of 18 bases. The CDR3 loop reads CATSRTTQGFTEAFF. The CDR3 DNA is TGTGCCACCAGTCGAACTACACAGGGTTTCACTGAAGCTTTCTTT.

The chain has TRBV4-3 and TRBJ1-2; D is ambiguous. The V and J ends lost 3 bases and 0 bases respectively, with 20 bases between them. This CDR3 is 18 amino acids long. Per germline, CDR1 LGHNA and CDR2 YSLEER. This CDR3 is CASSQELRRAESNYGYTF. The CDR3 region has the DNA TGCGCCAGCAGCCAGGAATTGCGGAGGGCGGAATCTAACTATGGCTACACCTTC.

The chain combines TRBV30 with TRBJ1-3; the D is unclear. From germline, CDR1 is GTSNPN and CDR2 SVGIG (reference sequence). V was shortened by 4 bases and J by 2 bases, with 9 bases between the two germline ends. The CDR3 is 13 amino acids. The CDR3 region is CAWKGPPGNTIYF. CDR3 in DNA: TGTGCCTGGAAGGGCCCACCTGGAAACACCATATATTTT.

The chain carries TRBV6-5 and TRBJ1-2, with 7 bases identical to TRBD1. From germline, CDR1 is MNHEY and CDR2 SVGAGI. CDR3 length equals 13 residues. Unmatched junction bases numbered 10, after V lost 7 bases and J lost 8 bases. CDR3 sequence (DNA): TGTGCCAGCACCCTAGGGGGCGCCAGGGGCTACACCTTC. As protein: CASTLGGARGYTF.

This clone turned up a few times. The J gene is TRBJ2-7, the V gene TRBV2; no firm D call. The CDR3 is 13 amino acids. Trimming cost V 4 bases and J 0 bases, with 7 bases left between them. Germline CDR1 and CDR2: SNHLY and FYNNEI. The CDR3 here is CASSAKSSYEQYF. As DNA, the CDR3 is TGTGCCAGCAGTGCCAAGAGCTCCTACGAGCAGTACTTC.

CDR3 protein: CASSLWQKNTEAFF. DNA of the CDR3: TGTGCCAGCAGCTTATGGCAGAAGAACACTGAAGCTTTCTTT. The chain has TRBV7-3 and TRBJ1-1, with D hard to call. The CDR3 is 14 residues long. The germline V gene encodes CDR1 SGHTA and CDR2 FQGTGA. The V end lost 2 bases, the J end lost 1 base, and 8 bases lay between the germline ends.

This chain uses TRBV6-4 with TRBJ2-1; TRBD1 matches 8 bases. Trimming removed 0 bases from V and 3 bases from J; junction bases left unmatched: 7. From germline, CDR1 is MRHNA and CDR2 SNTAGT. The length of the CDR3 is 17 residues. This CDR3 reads CASSDSIRTGYYNEQFF. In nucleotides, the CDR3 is TGTGCCAGCAGTGACTCGATTAGGACAGGGTACTACAATGAGCAGTTCTTC.

CDR3 sequence: CSASSGGETQYF. CDR3 DNA: TGCAGTGCTAGTTCCGGCGGGGAGACCCAGTACTTC. The J gene is TRBJ2-5, the V gene TRBV20-1; weak D call: TRBD2 (5 bases). The CDR3 is 12 amino acids. V lost 3 bases to trimming and J lost 5 bases, with 10 bases between them. CDR1 and CDR2 (germline): DFQATT, SNEGSKA (reference sequence).

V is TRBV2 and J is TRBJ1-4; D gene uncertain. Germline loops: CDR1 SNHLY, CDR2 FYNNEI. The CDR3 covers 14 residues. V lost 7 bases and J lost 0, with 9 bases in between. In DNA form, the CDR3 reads TGTGCCAGCAATACAGTAGCAACTAATGAAAAACTGTTTTTT. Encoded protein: CASNTVATNEKLFF.

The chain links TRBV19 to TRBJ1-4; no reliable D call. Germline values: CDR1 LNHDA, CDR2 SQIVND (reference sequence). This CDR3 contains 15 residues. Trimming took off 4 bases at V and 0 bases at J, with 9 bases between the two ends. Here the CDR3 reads CASSTVSSTNEKLFF. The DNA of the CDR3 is TGTGCCAGTAGTACCGTTAGCTCAACTAATGAAAAACTGTTTTTT.

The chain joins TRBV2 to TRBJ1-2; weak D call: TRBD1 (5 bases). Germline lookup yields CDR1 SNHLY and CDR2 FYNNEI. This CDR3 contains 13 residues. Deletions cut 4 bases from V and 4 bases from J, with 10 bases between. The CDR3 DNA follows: TGTGCCAGCAGTGGACAGATCAGCTATGGCTACACCTTC. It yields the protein CASSGQISYGYTF.

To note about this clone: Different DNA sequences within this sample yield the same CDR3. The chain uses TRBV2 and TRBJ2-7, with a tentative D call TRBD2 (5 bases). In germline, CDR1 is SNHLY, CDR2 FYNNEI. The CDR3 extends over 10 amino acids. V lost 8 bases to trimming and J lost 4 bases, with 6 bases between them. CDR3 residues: CASGEYEQYF. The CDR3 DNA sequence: TGTGCCAGCGGGGAGTACGAGCAGTACTTC.

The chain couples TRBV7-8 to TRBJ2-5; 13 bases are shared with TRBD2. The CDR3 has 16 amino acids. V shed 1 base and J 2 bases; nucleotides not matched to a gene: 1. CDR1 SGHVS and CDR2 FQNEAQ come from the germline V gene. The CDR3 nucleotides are TGTGCCAGCAGCTTAGTACTAGCGGGAGGGCAAGAGACCCAGTACTTC. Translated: CASSLVLAGGQETQYF.

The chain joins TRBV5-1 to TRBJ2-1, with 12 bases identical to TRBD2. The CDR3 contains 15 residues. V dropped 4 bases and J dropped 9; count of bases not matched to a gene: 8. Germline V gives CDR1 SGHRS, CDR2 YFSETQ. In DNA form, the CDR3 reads TGCGCCAGCAGCCCTGGGACTAGCGGGCGCCTTGAGCAGTTCTTC. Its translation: CASSPGTSGRLEQFF.

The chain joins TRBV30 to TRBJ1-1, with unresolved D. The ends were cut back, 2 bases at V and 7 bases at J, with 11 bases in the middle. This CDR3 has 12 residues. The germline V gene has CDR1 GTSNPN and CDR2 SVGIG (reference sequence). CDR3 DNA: TGTGCCTGGAGTAGAGACGGGAATGAAGCTTTCTTT. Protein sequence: CAWSRDGNEAFF.

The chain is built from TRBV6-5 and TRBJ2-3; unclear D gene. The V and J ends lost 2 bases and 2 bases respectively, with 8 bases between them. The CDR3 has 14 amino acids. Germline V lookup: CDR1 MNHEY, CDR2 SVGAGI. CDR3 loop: CASSYGVSTDTQYF. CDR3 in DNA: TGTGCCAGCAGTTACGGAGTATCCACAGATACGCAGTATTTT.

CDR3 DNA: TGTGCCAGCAGCTTATCTGGACAGGGGATTGAAAAACTGTTTTTT. This gives the protein CASSLSGQGIEKLFF. The chain is built from TRBV7-2 and TRBJ1-4; 9 bases line up with TRBD1. The V and J ends lost 2 bases and 7 bases, in that order; junction bases with no gene match: 5. Germline V gene lookup returns CDR1 SGHTA and CDR2 FQGNSA. CDR3 length: 15 amino acids.

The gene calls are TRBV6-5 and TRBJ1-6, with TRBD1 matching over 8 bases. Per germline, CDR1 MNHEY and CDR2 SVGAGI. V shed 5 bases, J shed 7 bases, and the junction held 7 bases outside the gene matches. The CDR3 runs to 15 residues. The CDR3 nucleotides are TGTGCCAGCAGTACGTCCGGGACAGGAAATTCACCCCTCCACTTT. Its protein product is CASSTSGTGNSPLHF.

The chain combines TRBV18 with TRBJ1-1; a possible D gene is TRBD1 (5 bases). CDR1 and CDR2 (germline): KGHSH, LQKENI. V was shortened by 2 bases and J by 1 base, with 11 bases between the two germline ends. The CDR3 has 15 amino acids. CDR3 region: CASSPSWGGNTEAFF. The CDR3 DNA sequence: TGTGCCAGCTCACCATCTTGGGGCGGGAACACTGAAGCTTTCTTT.

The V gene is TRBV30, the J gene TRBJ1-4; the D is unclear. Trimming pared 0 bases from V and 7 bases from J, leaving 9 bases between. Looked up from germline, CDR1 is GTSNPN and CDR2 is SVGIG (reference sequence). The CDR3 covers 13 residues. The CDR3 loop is CAWSVHQVEKLFF. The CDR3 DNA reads TGTGCCTGGAGTGTACACCAGGTTGAAAAACTGTTTTTT. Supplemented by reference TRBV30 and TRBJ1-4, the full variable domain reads SQTIHQWPATLVQPVGSPLSLECTVEGTSNPNLYWYRQAAGRGLQLLFYSVGIGQISSEVPQNLSASRPQDRQFILSSKKLLLSDSGFYLCAWSVHQVEKLFFGSGTQLSVL.

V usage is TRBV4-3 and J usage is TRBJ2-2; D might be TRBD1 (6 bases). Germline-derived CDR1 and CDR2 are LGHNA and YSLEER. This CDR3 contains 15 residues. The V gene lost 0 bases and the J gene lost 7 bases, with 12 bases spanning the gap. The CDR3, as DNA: TGCGCCAGCAGCCAAGATCTAGGGGGTGGCGGGGAGCTGTTTTTT. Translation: CASSQDLGGGGELFF.

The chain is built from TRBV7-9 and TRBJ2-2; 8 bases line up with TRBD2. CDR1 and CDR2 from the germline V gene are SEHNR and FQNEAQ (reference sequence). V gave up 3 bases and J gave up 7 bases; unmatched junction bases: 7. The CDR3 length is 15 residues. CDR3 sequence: CASSFGLAGLGELFF. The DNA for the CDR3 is TGTGCCAGCAGCTTTGGGCTAGCGGGCCTCGGGGAGCTGTTTTTT.

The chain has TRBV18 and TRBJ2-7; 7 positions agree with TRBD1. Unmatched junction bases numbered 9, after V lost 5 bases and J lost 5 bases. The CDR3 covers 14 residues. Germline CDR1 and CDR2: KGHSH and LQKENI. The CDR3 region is CASSATTGSNEQYF. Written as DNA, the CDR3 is TGTGCCAGCTCAGCGACGACAGGGTCGAACGAGCAGTACTTC.